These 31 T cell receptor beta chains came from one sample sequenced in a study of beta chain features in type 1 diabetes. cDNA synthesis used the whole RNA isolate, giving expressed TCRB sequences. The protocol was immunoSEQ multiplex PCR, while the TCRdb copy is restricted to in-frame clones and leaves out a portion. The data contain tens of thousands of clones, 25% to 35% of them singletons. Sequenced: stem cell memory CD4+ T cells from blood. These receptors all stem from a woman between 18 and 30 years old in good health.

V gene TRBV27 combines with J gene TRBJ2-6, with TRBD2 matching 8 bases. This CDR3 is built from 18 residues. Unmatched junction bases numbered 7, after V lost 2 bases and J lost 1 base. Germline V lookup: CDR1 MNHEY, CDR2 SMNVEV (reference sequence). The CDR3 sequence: CASSLVTGRGSGANVLTF. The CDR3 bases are TGTGCCAGCAGTTTAGTGACCGGGAGGGGGTCTGGGGCCAACGTCCTGACTTTC.

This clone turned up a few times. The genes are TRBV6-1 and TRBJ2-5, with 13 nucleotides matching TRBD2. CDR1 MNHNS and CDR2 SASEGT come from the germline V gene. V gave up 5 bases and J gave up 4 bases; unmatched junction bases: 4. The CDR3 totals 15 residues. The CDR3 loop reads CASSRTSGSGETQYF. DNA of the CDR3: TGTGCCAGCAGTAGGACTAGCGGGAGTGGAGAGACCCAGTACTTC.

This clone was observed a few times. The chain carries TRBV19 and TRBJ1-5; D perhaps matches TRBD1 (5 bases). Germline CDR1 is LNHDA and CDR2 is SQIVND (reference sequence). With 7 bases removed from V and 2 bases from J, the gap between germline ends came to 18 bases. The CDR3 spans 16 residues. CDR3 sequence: CASIGRWTLGNQPQHF. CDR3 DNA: TGTGCCAGTATTGGTAGGTGGACACTGGGCAATCAGCCCCAGCATTTT.

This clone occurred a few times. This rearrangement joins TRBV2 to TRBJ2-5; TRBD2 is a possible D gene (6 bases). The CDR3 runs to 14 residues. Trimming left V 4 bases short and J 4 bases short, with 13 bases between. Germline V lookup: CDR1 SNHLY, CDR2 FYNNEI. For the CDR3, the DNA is TGTGCCAGCAGTGTCGTCCCGGGAGTAGAGACCCAGTACTTC. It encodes CASSVVPGVETQYF.

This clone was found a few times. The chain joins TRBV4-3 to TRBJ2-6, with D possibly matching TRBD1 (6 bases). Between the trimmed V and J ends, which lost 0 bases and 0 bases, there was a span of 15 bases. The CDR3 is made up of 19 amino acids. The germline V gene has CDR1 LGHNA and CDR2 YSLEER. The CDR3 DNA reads TGCGCCAGCAGCCAAGAGAAAGGACAGCAAAGCTCTGGGGCCAACGTCCTGACTTTC. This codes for CASSQEKGQQSSGANVLTF.

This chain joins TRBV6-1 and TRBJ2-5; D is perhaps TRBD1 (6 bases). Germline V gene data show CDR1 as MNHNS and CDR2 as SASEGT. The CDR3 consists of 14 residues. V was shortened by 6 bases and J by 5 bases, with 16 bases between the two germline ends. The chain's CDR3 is CASRSTGPRETQYF. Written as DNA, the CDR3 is TGTGCCAGCAGATCCACAGGGCCCCGCGAGACCCAGTACTTC.

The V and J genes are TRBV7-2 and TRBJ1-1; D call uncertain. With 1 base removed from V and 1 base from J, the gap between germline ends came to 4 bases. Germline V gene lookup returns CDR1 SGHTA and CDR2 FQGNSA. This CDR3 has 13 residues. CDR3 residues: CASSLGQNTEAFF. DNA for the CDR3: TGTGCCAGCAGCTTAGGGCAGAACACTGAAGCTTTCTTT.

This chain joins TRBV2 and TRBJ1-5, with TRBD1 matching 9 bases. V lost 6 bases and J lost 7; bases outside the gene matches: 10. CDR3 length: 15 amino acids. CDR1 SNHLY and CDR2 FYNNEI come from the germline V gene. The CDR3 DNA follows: TGTGCCAGCAGGGATAGGACAGGGGAAAGGCAGCCCCAGCATTTT. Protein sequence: CASRDRTGERQPQHF.

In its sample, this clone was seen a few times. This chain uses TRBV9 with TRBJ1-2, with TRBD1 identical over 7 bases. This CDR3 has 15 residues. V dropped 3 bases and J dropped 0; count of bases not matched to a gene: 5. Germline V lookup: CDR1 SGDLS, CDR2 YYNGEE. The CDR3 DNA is TGTGCCAGCAGCGCCTACAGGGGAGCTAACTATGGCTACACCTTC. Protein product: CASSAYRGANYGYTF. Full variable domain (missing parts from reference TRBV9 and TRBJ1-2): DSGVTQTPKHLITATGQRVTLRCSPRSGDLSVYWYQQSLDQGLQFLIQYYNGEERAKGNILERFSAQQFPDLHSELNLSSLELGDSALYFCASSAYRGANYGYTFGSGTRLTVV.

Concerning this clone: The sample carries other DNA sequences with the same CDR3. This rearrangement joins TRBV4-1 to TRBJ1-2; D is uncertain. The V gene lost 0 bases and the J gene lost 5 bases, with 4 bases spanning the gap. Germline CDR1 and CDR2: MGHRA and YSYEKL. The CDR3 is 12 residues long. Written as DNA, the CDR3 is TGCGCCAGCAGCCAAGACGGTTATGGCTACACCTTC. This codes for CASSQDGYGYTF.

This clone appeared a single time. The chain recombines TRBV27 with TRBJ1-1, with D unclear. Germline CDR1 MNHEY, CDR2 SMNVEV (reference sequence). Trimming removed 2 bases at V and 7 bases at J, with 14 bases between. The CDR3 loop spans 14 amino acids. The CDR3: CASSLINSLGEAFF. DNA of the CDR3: TGTGCCAGCAGTTTAATAAACAGTCTGGGTGAAGCTTTCTTT.

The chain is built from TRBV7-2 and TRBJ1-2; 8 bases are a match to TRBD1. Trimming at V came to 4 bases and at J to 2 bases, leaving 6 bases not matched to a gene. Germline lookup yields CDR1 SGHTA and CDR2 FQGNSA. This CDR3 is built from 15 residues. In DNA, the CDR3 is TGTGCCAGCAGCTACGGACAGGGAATGAACTATGGCTACACCTTC. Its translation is CASSYGQGMNYGYTF.

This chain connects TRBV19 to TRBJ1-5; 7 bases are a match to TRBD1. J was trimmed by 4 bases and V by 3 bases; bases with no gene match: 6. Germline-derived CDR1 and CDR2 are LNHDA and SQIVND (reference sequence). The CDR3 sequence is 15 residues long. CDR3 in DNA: TGTGCCAGTAGTATGGACAGGCCACTGAATCAGCCCCAGCATTTT. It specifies CASSMDRPLNQPQHF.

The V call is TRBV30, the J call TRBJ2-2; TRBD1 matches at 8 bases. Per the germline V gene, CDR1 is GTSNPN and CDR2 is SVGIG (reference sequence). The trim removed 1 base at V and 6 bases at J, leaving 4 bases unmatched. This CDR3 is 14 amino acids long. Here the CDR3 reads CAWSADRGPGELFF. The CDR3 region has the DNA TGTGCCTGGAGTGCAGACAGGGGACCCGGGGAGCTGTTTTTT.

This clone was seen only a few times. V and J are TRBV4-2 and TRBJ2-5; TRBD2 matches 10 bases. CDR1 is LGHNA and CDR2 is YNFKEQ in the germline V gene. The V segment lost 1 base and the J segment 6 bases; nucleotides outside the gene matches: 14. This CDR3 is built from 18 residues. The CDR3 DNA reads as TGTGCCAGCAGCCAAGCAGCAGCGGGGGGGAGGGCCGGTAAGACCCAGTACTTC. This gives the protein CASSQAAAGGRAGKTQYF.

CDR3 sequence (DNA): TGTGCCAGCAGCTTAGCGGCAGACTACTCCCTCTACACCTTC. Its protein product is CASSLAADYSLYTF. V and J are TRBV7-9 and TRBJ1-2, with no clear D. The CDR3 is made up of 14 amino acids. Trimming shortened V by 0 bases and J by 10 bases, and 15 bases separated the two germline ends. Germline V lookup: CDR1 SEHNR, CDR2 FQNEAQ (reference sequence).

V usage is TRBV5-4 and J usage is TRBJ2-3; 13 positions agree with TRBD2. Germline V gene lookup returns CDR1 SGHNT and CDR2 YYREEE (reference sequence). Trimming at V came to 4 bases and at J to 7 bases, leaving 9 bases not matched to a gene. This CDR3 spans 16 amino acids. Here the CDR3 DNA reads TGTGCCAGCAGCCCGAGACTAGCGGGAGGAGCAAATACGCAGTATTTT. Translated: CASSPRLAGGANTQYF.

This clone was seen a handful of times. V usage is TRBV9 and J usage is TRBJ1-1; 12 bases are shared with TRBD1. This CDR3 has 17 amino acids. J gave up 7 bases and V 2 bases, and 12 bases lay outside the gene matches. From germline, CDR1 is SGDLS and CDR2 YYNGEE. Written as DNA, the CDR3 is TGTGCCAGCAGCGTGGGGTTAGGGACAGGGGGCTTGGGTGAAGCTTTCTTT. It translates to CASSVGLGTGGLGEAFF.

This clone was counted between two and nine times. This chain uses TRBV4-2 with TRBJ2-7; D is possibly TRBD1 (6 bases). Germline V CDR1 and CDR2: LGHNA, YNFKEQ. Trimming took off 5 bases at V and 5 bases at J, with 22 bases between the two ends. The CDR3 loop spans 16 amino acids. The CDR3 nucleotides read TGTGCCAGCAGCAACTGGGGGCTGAAATTGGGCAACGAGCAGTACTTC. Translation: CASSNWGLKLGNEQYF.

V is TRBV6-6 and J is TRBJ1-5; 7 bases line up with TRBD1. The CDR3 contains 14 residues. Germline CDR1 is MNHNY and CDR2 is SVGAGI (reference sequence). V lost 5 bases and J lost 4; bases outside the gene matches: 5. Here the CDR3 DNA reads TGTGCCAGCAGTCCGGGACAGAGAAATCAGCCCCAGCATTTT. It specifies CASSPGQRNQPQHF.

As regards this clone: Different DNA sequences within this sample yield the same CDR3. The CDR3 sequence is CASSLALSTDTQYF. DNA for the CDR3: TGTGCCAGCAGCTTAGCGCTAAGCACAGATACGCAGTATTTT. This chain links TRBV7-2 with TRBJ2-3; unclear D gene. Germline values: CDR1 SGHTA, CDR2 FQGNSA. The CDR3 extends over 14 amino acids. Trimming pared 0 bases from V and 0 bases from J, leaving 4 bases between.

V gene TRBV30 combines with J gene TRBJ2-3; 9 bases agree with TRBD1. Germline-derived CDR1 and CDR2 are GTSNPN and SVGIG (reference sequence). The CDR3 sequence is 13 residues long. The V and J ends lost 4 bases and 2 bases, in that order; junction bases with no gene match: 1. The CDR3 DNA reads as TGTGCCTGGAACAGGGGGCCCACAGATACGCAGTATTTT. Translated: CAWNRGPTDTQYF. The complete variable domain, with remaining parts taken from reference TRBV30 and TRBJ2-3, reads SQTIHQWPATLVQPVGSPLSLECTVEGTSNPNLYWYRQAAGRGLQLLFYSVGIGQISSEVPQNLSASRPQDRQFILSSKKLLLSDSGFYLCAWNRGPTDTQYFGPGTRLTVL.

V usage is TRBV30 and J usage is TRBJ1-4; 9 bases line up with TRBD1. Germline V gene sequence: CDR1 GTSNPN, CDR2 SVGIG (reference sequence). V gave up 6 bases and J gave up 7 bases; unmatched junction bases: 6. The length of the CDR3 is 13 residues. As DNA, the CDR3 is TGTGCCTGCCCGGGACAGGGAGGTGAAAAACTGTTTTTT. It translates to CACPGQGGEKLFF.

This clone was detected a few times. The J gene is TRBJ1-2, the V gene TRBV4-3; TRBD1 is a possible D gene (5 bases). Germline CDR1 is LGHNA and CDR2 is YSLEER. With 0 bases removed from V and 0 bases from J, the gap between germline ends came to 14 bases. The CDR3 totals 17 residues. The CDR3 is CASSQEGGGEANYGYTF. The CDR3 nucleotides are TGCGCCAGCAGCCAAGAGGGGGGAGGAGAAGCTAACTATGGCTACACCTTC.

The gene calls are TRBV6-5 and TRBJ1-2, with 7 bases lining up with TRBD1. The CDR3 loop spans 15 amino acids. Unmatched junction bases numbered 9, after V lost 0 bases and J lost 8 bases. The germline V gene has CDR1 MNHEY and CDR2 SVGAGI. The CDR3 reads CASSYSQGLGRGYTF. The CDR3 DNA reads TGTGCCAGCAGTTACTCACAGGGGCTCGGTCGGGGCTACACCTTC.

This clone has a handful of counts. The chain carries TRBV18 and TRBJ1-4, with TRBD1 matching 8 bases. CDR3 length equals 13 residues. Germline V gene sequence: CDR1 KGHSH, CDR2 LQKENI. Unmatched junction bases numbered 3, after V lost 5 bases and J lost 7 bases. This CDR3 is CASSAGGGEKLFF. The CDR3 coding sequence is TGTGCCAGCTCAGCAGGGGGCGGTGAAAAACTGTTTTTT. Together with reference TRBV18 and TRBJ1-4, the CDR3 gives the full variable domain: NAGVMQNPRHLVRRRGQEARLRCSPMKGHSHVYWYRQLPEEGLKFMVYLQKENIIDESGMPKERFSAEFPKEGPSILRIQQVVRGDSAAYFCASSAGGGEKLFFGSGTQLSVL.

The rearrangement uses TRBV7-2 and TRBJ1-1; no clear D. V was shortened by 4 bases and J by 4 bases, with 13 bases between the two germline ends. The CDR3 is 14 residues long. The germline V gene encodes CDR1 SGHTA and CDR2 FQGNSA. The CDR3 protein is CASSSRGRVTEAFF. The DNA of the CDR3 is TGTGCCAGCAGCTCCCGAGGGCGGGTCACTGAAGCTTTCTTT.

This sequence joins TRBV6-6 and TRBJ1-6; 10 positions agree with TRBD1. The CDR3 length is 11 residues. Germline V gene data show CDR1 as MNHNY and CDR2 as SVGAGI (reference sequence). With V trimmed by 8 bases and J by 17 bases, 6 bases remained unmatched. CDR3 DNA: TGTGCCAGCCGGGAGGACAGGGGGGTCCACTTT. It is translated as CASREDRGVHF.

In nucleotides, the CDR3 is TGTGCCAGCTCACCACCTGCCAGAACCGGGGAGCTGTTTTTT. This gives the protein CASSPPARTGELFF. V and J are TRBV18 and TRBJ2-2; D gene unclear. The germline gives CDR1 KGHSH, CDR2 LQKENI. The CDR3 extends over 14 amino acids. Between the trimmed V and J ends, which lost 0 bases and 5 bases, there was a span of 7 bases.

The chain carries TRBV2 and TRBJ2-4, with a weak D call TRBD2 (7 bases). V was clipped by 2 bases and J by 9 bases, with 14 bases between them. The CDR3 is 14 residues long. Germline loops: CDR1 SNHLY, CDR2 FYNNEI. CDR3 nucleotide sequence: TGTGCCAGCAGTGAACAGCGGGACAAGGGCATTCAGTACTTC. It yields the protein CASSEQRDKGIQYF.

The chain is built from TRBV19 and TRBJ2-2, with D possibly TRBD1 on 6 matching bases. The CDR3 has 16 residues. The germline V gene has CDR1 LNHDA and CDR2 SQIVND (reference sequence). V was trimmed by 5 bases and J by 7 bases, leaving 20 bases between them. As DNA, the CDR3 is TGTGCCAGTAGTCCCAACCGACAGGCCGGGGACGGGGAGCTGTTTTTT. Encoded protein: CASSPNRQAGDGELFF.